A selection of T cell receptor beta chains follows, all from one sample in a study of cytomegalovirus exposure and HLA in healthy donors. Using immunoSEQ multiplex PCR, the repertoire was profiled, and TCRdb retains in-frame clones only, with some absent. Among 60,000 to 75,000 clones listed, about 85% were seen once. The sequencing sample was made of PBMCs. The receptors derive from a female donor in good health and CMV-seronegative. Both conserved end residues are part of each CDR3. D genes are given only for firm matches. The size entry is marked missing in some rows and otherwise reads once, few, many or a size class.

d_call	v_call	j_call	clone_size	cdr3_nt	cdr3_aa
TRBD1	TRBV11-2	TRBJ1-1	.	TGTGCCAGCAGCTTAGTTGGAGGGGGCCGCACTGAAGCTTTCTTT	CASSLVGGGRTEAFF
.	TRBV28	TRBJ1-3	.	TGTGCCAGCAGTTCCCGCGTAGACAGCATTGGAAACACCATATATTTT	CASSSRVDSIGNTIYF
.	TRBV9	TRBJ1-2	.	TGTGCCAGCAGCCTTAGAGCGGAGGGGACCTATGGCTACACCTTC	CASSLRAEGTYGYTF
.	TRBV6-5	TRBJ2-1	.	TGTGCCAGCAGTTACCGACAGCCCTCCTACAATGAGCAGTTCTTC	CASSYRQPSYNEQFF
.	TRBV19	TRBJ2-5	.	TGTGCCAGTAGACCAGGAGGAGGCGGAGAGACCCAGTACTTC	CASRPGGGGETQYF
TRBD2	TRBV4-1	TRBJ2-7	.	TGCGCCAGCAGCCAAGAGCTAGCGGGAGTCGAGCAGTACTTC	CASSQELAGVEQYF
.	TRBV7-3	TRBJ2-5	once	TGTGCCAGCAGCTTTGGGGGGAGGCAAGAGACCCAGTACTTC	CASSFGGRQETQYF
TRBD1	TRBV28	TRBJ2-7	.	TGTGCCAGCAGTTGGGGACAGAGCGAGCAGTACTTC	CASSWGQSEQYF
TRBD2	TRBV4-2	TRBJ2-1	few	TGTGCCAGCAGCCAAGACCCTAGCGGGGGGAACAATGAGCAGTTCTTC	CASSQDPSGGNNEQFF
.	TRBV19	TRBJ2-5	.	TGTGCCAGTAGTAAAGTGACTGCCGGTGAGACCCAGTACTTC	CASSKVTAGETQYF
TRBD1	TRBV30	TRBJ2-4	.	TGTGCCTGGAGTTCCCGGACAGGGGGCAGAGACATTCAGTACTTC	CAWSSRTGGRDIQYF
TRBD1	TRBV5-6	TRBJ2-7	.	TGTGCCAGCAGCCGGACAGGATCCTACGAGCAGTACTTC	CASSRTGSYEQYF
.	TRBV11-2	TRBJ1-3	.	TGTGCCAGCAGCTTCGGACTGAACTCTGGAAACACCATATATTTT	CASSFGLNSGNTIYF
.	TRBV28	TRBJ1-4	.	TGTGCCAGCAGTTACGATTACCGGGACATGGCCGGAGGTGAAAAACTGTTTTTT	CASSYDYRDMAGGEKLFF
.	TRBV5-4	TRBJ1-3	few	TGTGCCAGCAGCTTGAAGGACAGCTCTGGAAACACCATATATTTT	CASSLKDSSGNTIYF
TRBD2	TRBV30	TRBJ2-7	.	TGTGCCTGGAGCCAGGGGACTAGTCTCTCCTACGAGCAGTACTTC	CAWSQGTSLSYEQYF
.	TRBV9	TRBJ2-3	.	TGTGCCAGCAGCAGGGGTGGAGCCTCTAGCACAGATACGCAGTATTTT	CASSRGGASSTDTQYF
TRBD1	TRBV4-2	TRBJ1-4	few	TGTGCCAGCAGCCAGACACCGGGACAGGGGAATGAAAAACTGTTTTTT	CASSQTPGQGNEKLFF
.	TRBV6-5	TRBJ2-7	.	TGTGCCAGCAGTTACTCGTACCTGGGGGCGTACGAGCAGTACTTC	CASSYSYLGAYEQYF
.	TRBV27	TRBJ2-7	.	TGTGCCAGCAGTTTAATCCAGCACTACGAGCAGTACTTC	CASSLIQHYEQYF
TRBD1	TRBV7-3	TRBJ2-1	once	TGTGCCAGCAGCTTATCCCGGGACAGGGGGGTGAATGAGCAGTTCTTC	CASSLSRDRGVNEQFF
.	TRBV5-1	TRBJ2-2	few	TGCGCCAGCAGCCCGGGACAAATGAACACCGGGGAGCTGTTTTTT	CASSPGQMNTGELFF
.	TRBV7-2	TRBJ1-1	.	TGTGCCAGCAGCTTAGATGTCCAAAGGGGAGCTTTCTTT	CASSLDVQRGAFF
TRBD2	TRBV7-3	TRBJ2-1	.	TGTGCCAGCAGTCCTAGCGGGATACACAATGAGCAGTTCTTC	CASSPSGIHNEQFF
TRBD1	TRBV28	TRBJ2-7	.	TGTGCCAGCAGTTTACCGGGACAGGGCTCCTACGAGCAGTACTTC	CASSLPGQGSYEQYF
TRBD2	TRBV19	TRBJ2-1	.	TGTGCCAGTAGTATAGGAGGGCTAGCGGGGGGTGAGCAGTTCTTC	CASSIGGLAGGEQFF
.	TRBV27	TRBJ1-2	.	TGTGCCAGCTCGGGGAGTCTATTGGATGGCTACACCTTC	CASSGSLLDGYTF
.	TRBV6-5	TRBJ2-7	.	TGTGCCAGCACCCCGAGCGGGCTCTCCTACGAGCAGTACTTC	CASTPSGLSYEQYF
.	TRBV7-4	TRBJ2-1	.	TGTGCCAGCAGCTCTTCCGACTTTTGGCGCCAAAGGTTGTACAATGAGCAGTTCTTC	CASSSSDFWRQRLYNEQFF
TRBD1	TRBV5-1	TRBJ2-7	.	TGCGCCAGCAGCTTTGAGGCAGGGGGTTGGTACGAGCAGTACTTC	CASSFEAGGWYEQYF
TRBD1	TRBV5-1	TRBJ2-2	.	TGCGCCAGCAGAAAAGGACAGGGATTGGCCGGGGAGCTGTTTTTT	CASRKGQGLAGELFF
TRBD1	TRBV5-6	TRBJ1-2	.	TGTGCCAGCAGCGGGACAGACTTTGGCTACACCTTC	CASSGTDFGYTF
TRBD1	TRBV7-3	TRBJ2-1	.	TGTGCCAGCAGCTTTCCGGGACAGGGGTTCTATGAGCAGTTCTTC	CASSFPGQGFYEQFF
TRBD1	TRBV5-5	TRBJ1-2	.	TGTGCCAGCAGCTTACCGGGACAGGAAAGCTATGGCTACACCTTC	CASSLPGQESYGYTF
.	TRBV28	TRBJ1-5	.	TGTGCCAGCAGCTTAATCTATCAGCCCCAGCATTTT	CASSLIYQPQHF
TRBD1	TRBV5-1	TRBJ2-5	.	TGCGCCAGCAGCTTGGGGGACAGCGACCAAGAGACCCAGTACTTC	CASSLGDSDQETQYF
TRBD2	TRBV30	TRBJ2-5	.	TGTGCCTGGAGTTCTGGCGGGAGTTTCGACGGGACCCAGTACTTC	CAWSSGGSFDGTQYF
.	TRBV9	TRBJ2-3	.	TGTGCCAGCAGCGTAGAAGGGGGAGATACGCAGTATTTT	CASSVEGGDTQYF
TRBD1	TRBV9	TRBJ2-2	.	TGTGCCAGCAGCGCAGGGGGCTTTGGCACCGGGGAGCTGTTTTTT	CASSAGGFGTGELFF
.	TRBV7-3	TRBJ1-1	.	TGTGCCAGCAGCGAAGACAGTTCCCCTAACACTGAAGCTTTCTTT	CASSEDSSPNTEAFF
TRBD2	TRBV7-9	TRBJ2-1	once	TGTGCCAGCAGCACACCCCCGGGACTAGCTTCCTACAATGAGCAGTTCTTC	CASSTPPGLASYNEQFF
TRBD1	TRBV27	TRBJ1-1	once	TGTGCCAGCAGTCCGTGGGACAGGGGGATGGGCACTGAAGCTTTCTTT	CASSPWDRGMGTEAFF
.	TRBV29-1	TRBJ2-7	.	TGCAGCGTAAGAACTCAGGGGACCGGCGAGCAGTACTTC	CSVRTQGTGEQYF
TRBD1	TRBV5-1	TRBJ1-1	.	TGCGCCAGCAGCTTTGACAGGGGGAACACTGAAGCTTTCTTT	CASSFDRGNTEAFF